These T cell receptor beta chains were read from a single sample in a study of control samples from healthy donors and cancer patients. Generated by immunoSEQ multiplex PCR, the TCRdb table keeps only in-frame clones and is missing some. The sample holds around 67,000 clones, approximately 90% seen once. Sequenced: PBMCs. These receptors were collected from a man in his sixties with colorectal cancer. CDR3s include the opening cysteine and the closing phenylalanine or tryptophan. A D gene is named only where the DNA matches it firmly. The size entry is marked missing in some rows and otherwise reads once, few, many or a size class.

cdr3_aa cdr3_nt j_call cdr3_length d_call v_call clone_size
CASSQDLADTQYF TGCGCCAGCAGCCAAGACTTGGCAGATACGCAGTATTTT TRBJ2-3 13 - TRBV4-1 -
CASSQSTGTLAKNIQYF TGTGCCAGCAGCCAATCAACCGGGACTTTAGCCAAAAACATTCAGTACTTC TRBJ2-4 17 - TRBV3-1/TRBV3-2 -
CASTPGGNQPQHF TGTGCCAGCACTCCAGGAGGGAATCAGCCCCAGCATTTT TRBJ1-5 13 - TRBV6-5 -
CASSESQRTDTQYF TGCGCCAGCAGTGAATCCCAACGCACAGATACGCAGTATTTT TRBJ2-3 14 - TRBV5-1 -
CASSYSSVTEAFF TGTGCCAGCAGTTACTCGTCCGTTACTGAAGCTTTCTTT TRBJ1-1 13 - TRBV6-2/TRBV6-3 -
CASRGHFGETQYF TGTGCCAGCAGGGGACATTTCGGAGAGACCCAGTACTTC TRBJ2-5 13 - TRBV6-5 -
CASSRLSSNEQFF TGCGCCAGCAGTCGGTTAAGCTCCAATGAGCAGTTCTTC TRBJ2-1 13 - TRBV4-1 -
CASSLHDMGYEQYF TGTGCCAGCAGCTTGCACGACATGGGGTACGAGCAGTACTTC TRBJ2-7 14 - TRBV5-8 -
CAISDRAGGDTGELFF TGTGCCATCAGTGACCGAGCGGGGGGGGACACCGGGGAGCTGTTTTTT TRBJ2-2 16 TRBD2 TRBV10-3 -
CASSSGFNTGELFF TGTGCCAGCAGCTCGGGATTTAACACCGGGGAGCTGTTTTTT TRBJ2-2 14 - TRBV11-2 -
CASSLVGQARYGYTF TGTGCCAGCAGCTTGGTGGGACAGGCCCGCTATGGCTACACCTTC TRBJ1-2 15 TRBD1 TRBV5-4 -
CASSRGGAYEQYF TGTGCCAGCAGCCGGGGGGGGGCCTACGAGCAGTACTTC TRBJ2-7 13 TRBD2 TRBV6-2/TRBV6-3 -
CASSVQGNMNTEAFF TGTGCCAGCAGTGTCCAGGGGAATATGAACACTGAAGCTTTCTTT TRBJ1-1 15 - TRBV2 -
CASSGGGSYGYTF TGTGCCAGCAGTGGGGGGGGGAGCTATGGCTACACCTTC TRBJ1-2 13 - TRBV12-3/TRBV12-4 -
CASIRTGVNTEAFF TGTGCCAGCATCCGGACAGGGGTGAACACTGAAGCTTTCTTT TRBJ1-1 14 TRBD1 TRBV2 -
CASTGQRKNYGYTF TGTGCCAGCACGGGACAGAGAAAAAACTATGGCTACACCTTC TRBJ1-2 14 TRBD1 TRBV2 -
CASSVDAANSGNTIYF TGTGCCAGCAGCGTAGACGCGGCAAACTCTGGAAACACCATATATTTT TRBJ1-3 16 - TRBV9 -
CASSSRAGTEAFF TGTGCCAGCAGCTCAAGGGCAGGTACTGAAGCTTTCTTT TRBJ1-1 13 - TRBV11-3 -
CASSTQTGSRSPLHF TGTGCCAGTAGTACCCAGACAGGGAGTCGATCACCCCTCCACTTT TRBJ1-6 15 TRBD1 TRBV19 -
CASSPVVGLGANVLTF TGTGCCAGCTCACCGGTCGTTGGGCTTGGGGCCAACGTCCTGACTTTC TRBJ2-6 16 - TRBV18 -
CASIRGGQGRTSGNTIYF TGTGCCAGTATCCGGGGGGGGCAGGGGCGAACTTCTGGAAACACCATATATTTT TRBJ1-3 18 - TRBV19 -
CASSQGQTLWGEQFF TGTGCCAGCAGCCAAGGACAGACACTATGGGGTGAGCAGTTCTTC TRBJ2-1 15 - TRBV14 -
CSGLAGEKLFF TGCAGTGGGTTAGCTGGGGAAAAACTGTTTTTT TRBJ1-4 11 - TRBV20-1 -
CASSSQVGTSTDTQYF TGTGCCAGCAGCTCCCAGGTGGGAACTAGCACAGATACGCAGTATTTT TRBJ2-3 16 - TRBV7-9 -
CASSYSLQGGYEQYF TGTGCCAGCAGTTACTCGTTGCAGGGGGGGTACGAGCAGTACTTC TRBJ2-7 15 - TRBV6-5 -
CASSFTGQETQYF TGTGCCAGCAGTTTCACAGGGCAAGAGACCCAGTACTTC TRBJ2-5 13 - TRBV28 -
CASSSDPVYEQYF TGTGCCAGCAGCTCGGACCCAGTCTACGAGCAGTACTTC TRBJ2-7 13 - TRBV11-3 once
CASSYSKAGVYEQYF TGTGCCAGCAGTTACTCGAAAGCGGGGGTCTACGAGCAGTACTTC TRBJ2-7 15 TRBD2 TRBV6-5 -
CASSSGPAETQYF TGTGCCAGCAGCTCGGGCCCCGCTGAGACCCAGTACTTC TRBJ2-5 13 - TRBV6-5 -
CASSLGQGRTYEQYF TGTGCCAGCAGCTTAGGACAGGGTAGGACCTACGAGCAGTACTTC TRBJ2-7 15 TRBD1 TRBV7-2 -
CASSPGTQNQPQHF TGTGCCAGCAGCCCCGGGACTCAGAATCAGCCCCAGCATTTT TRBJ1-5 14 - TRBV9 -
CAWRDTGSVGPLHF TGTGCCTGGAGAGATACAGGCTCCGTGGGGCCCCTCCACTTT TRBJ1-6 14 - TRBV30 -
CASSPGQQETQYF TGTGCCAGCTCACCGGGACAGCAAGAGACCCAGTACTTC TRBJ2-5 13 TRBD1 TRBV18 -
CAISGTSPGSGNTIYF TGTGCCATCAGTGGTACATCCCCAGGCTCTGGAAACACCATATATTTT TRBJ1-3 16 - TRBV10-3 -
CASSQDWKGTVSVGMNTEAFF TGCGCCAGCAGCCAAGATTGGAAAGGGACAGTAAGCGTGGGAATGAACACTGAAGCTTTCTTT TRBJ1-1 21 TRBD1 TRBV4-1 -
CASSHPASGNTIYF TGCGCCAGCAGCCACCCAGCCTCTGGAAACACCATATATTTT TRBJ1-3 14 - TRBV4-1 -
CASSPGRGPVGYTF TGCGCCAGCAGCCCTGGCAGGGGTCCGGTTGGCTACACCTTC TRBJ1-2 14 - TRBV5-1 -
CASRLGTSSSYEQYF TGCGCCAGCCGCCTCGGGACTTCGAGCTCCTACGAGCAGTACTTC TRBJ2-7 15 - TRBV5-1 -
CASSPSGLGGAGELFF TGCGCCAGCAGCCCATCGGGACTCGGTGGGGCCGGGGAGCTGTTTTTT TRBJ2-2 16 - TRBV5-1 -
CASGGYGYTF TGTGCCAGTGGGGGATATGGCTACACCTTC TRBJ1-2 10 - TRBV19 -
CATSRGGDTQYF TGTGCCACCAGCAGAGGAGGCGATACGCAGTATTTT TRBJ2-3 12 - TRBV15 -